The next 15 T cell receptor beta chains were all read from a single sample in a study of T cell repertoires in cytomegalovirus infection. Their antigens remain unidentified. Using its own MiXCR run on the reads, TCRdb lists one record per CDR3 protein. The data contain approximately 1,000,000 distinct CDR3 sequences, approximately 30% of them singletons. Sequenced material: cultured CD8+ T cells from PBMCs, taken from culture after CMV antigen stimulation. These receptors were collected from a human donor in good health (CMV status not recorded). Some clones in this sample may be carry-over from other donors' samples.

This clonotype was found a few times. J is TRBJ2-3 and V is TRBV5-8; D not resolved. Looked up from germline, CDR1 is SGHTS and CDR2 is YDEGEE. The CDR3 totals 16 residues. Trimming cost V 0 bases and J 0 bases, with 11 bases left between them. The CDR3 loop reads CASSLEERHSTDTQYF. DNA of the CDR3: TGTGCCAGCAGCTTGGAGGAGCGACATAGCACAGATACGCAGTATTTT.

This clonotype was counted between two and nine times. The chain couples TRBV6-1 to TRBJ2-7; D unclear. This CDR3 region has 13 residues. Trimming took off 2 bases at V and 4 bases at J, with 9 bases between the two ends. CDR1 is MNHNS and CDR2 is SASEGT in the germline V gene. CDR3 sequence reads: CASSEWGTYEQYV. CDR3 coding DNA: TGTGCCAGCAGTGAATGGGGAACATACGAGCAGTACGTC.

This clonotype showed up just a few times. The chain is built from TRBV25-1 and TRBJ1-6; TRBD1 aligns across 10 bases. CDR3 length: 17 residues. CDR1 and CDR2 from the germline V gene are MGHDK and SYGVNS. Germline trimming cut 4 bases from V and 9 bases from J; bases unmatched to any gene: 12. CDR3 protein: CASSAILRDRGGSPLHF. CDR3 nucleotides: TGTGCCAGCAGTGCAATACTCCGGGACAGGGGTGGTTCACCCCTCCACTTT. Full variable domain (remainder filled in from reference TRBV25-1 and TRBJ1-6): EADIYQTPRYLVIGTGKKITLECSQTMGHDKMYWYQQDPGMELHLIHYSYGVNSTEKGDLSSESTVSRIRTEHFPLTLESARPSHTSQYLCASSAILRDRGGSPLHFGNGTRLTVT.

V gene TRBV6-8 combines with J gene TRBJ2-7; D might be TRBD1 or TRBD2, each matching 5 bases. The CDR3 length is 20 residues. The V end lost 0 bases, the J end lost 4 bases, and 28 bases lay between the germline ends. Germline CDR1 and CDR2: MNHGY and SAAAGT. CDR3 sequence (DNA): TGTGCCAGCAGTTACTCGTACACGGACAACGTGGGGTTGAGGGAGTACGAGCAGTACTTC. This translates into CASSYSYTDNVGLREYEQYF.

This clonotype was counted a few times. The chain joins TRBV19 to TRBJ1-5; 8 bases map to TRBD1. The V segment lost 6 bases and the J segment 3 bases; nucleotides outside the gene matches: 10. Germline assignment: CDR1 LNHDA and CDR2 SQIVND (reference sequence). This CDR3 is built from 16 residues. Here the CDR3 reads CASSTEGQALNQPQHF. For the CDR3, the DNA is TGTGCCAGTAGCACCGAGGGACAGGCCCTCAATCAGCCCCAGCATTTT.

A few counts support this clonotype. The chain uses TRBV10-2 and TRBJ2-3; 8 bases are shared with TRBD2. This CDR3 contains 14 residues. After removal of 1 base from V and 3 bases from J, the junction contained 0 bases not matched to a gene. Germline V gene sequence: CDR1 WSHSY, CDR2 SAAADI. The DNA for the CDR3 is TGCGCCAGCAGTGAGTTAGCGGGGACAGATACGCAGTATTTT. This gives the protein CASSELAGTDTQYF.

V and J are TRBV6-6 and TRBJ2-5; either TRBD1 or TRBD2 may supply D (5 bases each). The CDR3 sequence is 15 residues long. The germline V and J ends were trimmed by 10 bases and 3 bases, with 21 bases remaining between them. The germline CDR1 and CDR2 sequences are MNHNY and SVGAGI (reference sequence). In nucleotides, the CDR3 is TGTGCCAACAGACCCCCGCAGGGACCGGAAGAGACCCAGTACTTC. This encodes CANRPPQGPEETQYF.

The chain couples TRBV7-2 to TRBJ2-2; the D gene could be TRBD1 or TRBD2 (5 bases each). V was cut by 1 base and J by 9 bases, with 9 bases left in between. Germline-derived CDR1 and CDR2 are SGHTA and FQGNSA. CDR3 length: 13 residues. CDR3 nucleotide sequence: TGTGCCAGCAGCTTAGTAGGGACCAGGGAGCTGTTTTTT. It specifies CASSLVGTRELFF.

The J gene is TRBJ1-2, the V gene TRBV6-2 or TRBV6-3, with D perhaps TRBD1 (6 bases). Germline-derived CDR1 and CDR2 are MNHEY and SVGEGT. V dropped 0 bases and J dropped 3 bases, with 14 bases sitting between them. The CDR3 has 16 amino acids. The CDR3 protein is CASSYSTGTPDYGYTF. In DNA form, the CDR3 reads TGTGCCAGCAGTTACTCCACAGGGACCCCTGACTATGGCTACACCTTC.

This rearrangement joins TRBV12-3 or TRBV12-4 to TRBJ2-2, with 7 nucleotides matching TRBD1. The CDR3 contains 15 residues. The V gene end was trimmed by 5 bases and the J gene end by 4 bases; junction bases not matched to a gene: 7. The CDR3 here is CASSNYRGPTGELFF. In nucleotides, the CDR3 is TGTGCCAGCAGTAACTACAGGGGACCCACCGGGGAGCTGTTTTTT.

V and J are TRBV6-1 and TRBJ2-7; D not resolved. The CDR3 sequence is 13 residues long. Per germline, CDR1 MNHNS and CDR2 SASEGT. The ends were cut back, 8 bases at V and 0 bases at J, with 11 bases in the middle. CDR3 sequence: CASHSGTSYEQYF. Written as DNA, the CDR3 is TGTGCCAGCCATTCAGGCACCTCCTACGAGCAGTACTTC.

The sample holds a few counts of this clonotype. This chain links TRBV4-1 with TRBJ2-7; no firm D call. Trimming removed 2 bases at V and 3 bases at J, with 14 bases between. The germline gives CDR1 MGHRA, CDR2 YSYEKL. The CDR3 is made up of 15 amino acids. The CDR3 region has the DNA TGCGCCAGCAGCCAAATATCAGGATTAGACTACGAGCAGTACTTC. Translation: CASSQISGLDYEQYF.

This clonotype was counted a few times. V gene TRBV7-8 combines with J gene TRBJ2-7; D uncertain. Trimming stripped 6 bases from V and 0 bases from J, with 9 bases between. The CDR3 runs 13 residues. The germline gives CDR1 SGHVS, CDR2 FQNEAQ. The CDR3 loop reads CASSFRLSYEQYV. The CDR3 DNA reads as TGTGCCAGCAGTTTCAGGCTCTCCTACGAGCAGTACGTC.

This chain uses TRBV4-3 with TRBJ2-2; D unclear. Per germline, CDR1 LGHNA and CDR2 YSLEER. Trimming stripped 2 bases from V and 6 bases from J, with 10 bases between. The CDR3 contains 14 residues. The CDR3 sequence is CASSQSPVAGELFF. CDR3 bases: TGCGCCAGCAGCCAATCACCGGTGGCCGGGGAGCTGTTTTTT.

The chain couples TRBV7-3 to TRBJ2-1; TRBD2 matches at 8 bases. The CDR3 loop spans 16 amino acids. Trimming cost V 5 bases and J 4 bases; bases outside gene matches: 10. Germline CDR1 and CDR2: SGHTA and FQGTGA. The CDR3 reads CASSPHISGAYNEQFF. CDR3 in DNA: TGTGCCAGCAGCCCGCACATTAGCGGGGCTTACAATGAGCAGTTCTTC.